This TCR beta chain was captured in a study of T cell clones after liver transplantation. The overall study: Apart from three HCV-positive recipients, transplants were for non-autoimmune, non-viral reasons.

On this clone itself: What it binds is unknown.

Data came from immunoSEQ multiplex PCR; TCRdb stores just in-frame clones and leaves some out. The sample shows more than 95,000 clones, over 75% of them seen only once. Study-wide findings and caveats: Post-transplant, graft-donor-reactive CD4 TCRbeta sequences in blood dropped significantly in most of the 8 subjects.

The receptor comes from a human patient who received a liver transplant. Some T cells may have originated in the graft donor. Specimen: CD4+ T cells from blood, collected 12 months after liver transplant.

The CDR3 reads CASSLEQGNEQFF. The CDR3 DNA is TGTGCCAGCAGCCTGGAACAGGGCAATGAGCAGTTCTTC. The chain has TRBV11-3 and TRBJ2-1, with D possibly TRBD1 on 6 matching bases. The CDR3 length is 13 residues. Germline loops: CDR1 SGHNT, CDR2 YENEEA. V gave up 5 bases and J gave up 6 bases, with 11 bases separating them.